These 4 T cell receptor beta chains share one sample of origin, sequenced in a study of long-term antiretroviral therapy in people with HIV. Version v3.0 of the immunoSEQ assay was performed at survey level. Here immunoSEQ multiplex PCR was the method, and the copy in TCRdb shows in-frame clones only, minus some. The table includes about 23,000 clones, about 82% detected once. Sequences were derived from unsorted PBMCs, sampled 1.6 years after starting antiretroviral therapy. All receptors come from a man in his forties with HIV.

This chain uses TRBV5-5 with TRBJ1-5, with unresolved D. Germline CDR1 SGHKS, CDR2 YYEKEE (reference sequence). V lost 0 bases and J 4 bases, leaving 5 bases between the germline ends. The CDR3 covers 13 residues. In nucleotides, the CDR3 is TGTGCCAGCAGCTTGGCCCTAAATCAGCCCCAGCATTTT. Translation: CASSLALNQPQHF.

The gene calls are TRBV29-1 and TRBJ2-5, with TRBD1 matching over 7 bases. The germline V gene encodes CDR1 SQVTM and CDR2 ANQGSEA. There are 15 residues in the CDR3. The ends lost 7 bases at V and 2 bases at J; junction bases unmatched: 13. This CDR3 reads CSAADRDSIQETQYF. DNA of the CDR3: TGCAGCGCCGCTGACCGGGACAGCATACAAGAGACCCAGTACTTC.

The rearrangement joins TRBV5-1 to TRBJ2-3; TRBD2 aligns across 9 bases. This CDR3 has 17 residues. Trimming at V came to 0 bases and at J to 1 base, leaving 6 bases not matched to a gene. Germline lookup yields CDR1 SGHRS and CDR2 YFSETQ. The CDR3 loop reads CASSLGAGGRRTDTQYF. The CDR3 region has the DNA TGCGCCAGCAGCTTGGGCGCGGGAGGGCGCCGCACAGATACGCAGTATTTT.

The J gene is TRBJ1-2, the V gene TRBV13, with 7 bases aligning to TRBD1. V lost 5 bases to trimming and J lost 1 base; unmatched junction nucleotides: 4. From germline, CDR1 is PRHDT and CDR2 FYEKMQ (reference sequence). CDR3 length: 14 residues. CDR3 DNA: TGTGCCAGCAGCAGCCGGGACAGTAACTATGGCTACACCTTC. This encodes CASSSRDSNYGYTF.